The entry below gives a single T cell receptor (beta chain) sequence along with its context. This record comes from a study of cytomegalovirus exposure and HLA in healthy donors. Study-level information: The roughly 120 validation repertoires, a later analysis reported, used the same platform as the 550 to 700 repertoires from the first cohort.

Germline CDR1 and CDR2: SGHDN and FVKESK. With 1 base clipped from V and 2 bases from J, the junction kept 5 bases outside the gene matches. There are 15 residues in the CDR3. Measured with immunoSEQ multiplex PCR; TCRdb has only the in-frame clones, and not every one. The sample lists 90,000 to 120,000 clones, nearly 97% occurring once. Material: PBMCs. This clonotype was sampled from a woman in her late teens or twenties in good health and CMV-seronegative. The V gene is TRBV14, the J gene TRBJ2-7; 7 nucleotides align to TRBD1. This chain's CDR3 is CASSQVHRGTYEQYF. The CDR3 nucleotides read TGTGCCAGCAGCCAAGTGCACAGGGGAACCTACGAGCAGTACTTC.